These 21 T cell receptor beta chains share one sample of origin, sequenced in a study of cytomegalovirus exposure and HLA in healthy donors. PCR involved 60 Vbeta and 13 Jbeta primers. Assay: immunoSEQ multiplex PCR; the TCRdb copy retains only in-frame clones and omits some. This specimen shows under 60,000 clones; the ten leading clones hold about 12%. Specimen: PBMCs. These receptor sequences come from a woman aged 25-40 years in good health and CMV-seropositive.

For the CDR3, the DNA is TGTGCCAGCAGCGGCACAGGGGGCCATGAGACCCAGTACTTC. Translated: CASSGTGGHETQYF. This chain uses TRBV9 with TRBJ2-5; 9 bases match TRBD1. In germline, CDR1 is SGDLS, CDR2 YYNGEE. Trimming removed 3 bases from V and 5 bases from J; junction bases left unmatched: 5. The CDR3 consists of 14 residues.

This rearrangement joins TRBV5-1 to TRBJ2-7; 8 bases match TRBD1. The CDR3 is 15 residues long. Germline lookup yields CDR1 SGHRS and CDR2 YFSETQ. Losses at the gene ends were 3 bases for V and 7 bases for J; bases not matched to a gene: 12. CDR3 in amino acids: CASSSNRRTGLEQYF. The CDR3 nucleotides are TGCGCCAGCAGCTCGAATAGACGGACAGGGTTAGAGCAGTACTTC.

This sequence joins TRBV5-8 and TRBJ2-7; D gene uncertain. This CDR3 contains 12 residues. The germline CDR1 and CDR2 sequences are SGHTS and YDEGEE. Trimming took off 6 bases at V and 3 bases at J, with 10 bases between the two ends. The CDR3 spells CASNGFFYEQYF. CDR3 DNA sequence: TGTGCCAGCAACGGTTTTTTCTACGAGCAGTACTTC.

The rearrangement links TRBV19 to TRBJ2-1; a weak D match, TRBD1 (6 bases). Germline CDR1 and CDR2: LNHDA and SQIVND (reference sequence). The CDR3 contains 15 residues. Trimming shortened V by 7 bases and J by 0 bases, and 13 bases separated the two germline ends. The CDR3 nucleotides are TGTGCCAGTACCCAGGACAGTAGCTCCTACAATGAGCAGTTCTTC. Translating gives CASTQDSSSYNEQFF.

This chain connects TRBV7-9 to TRBJ2-7; TRBD2 matches at 10 bases. The CDR3 is 16 amino acids. Germline CDR1 is SEHNR and CDR2 is FQNEAQ (reference sequence). J gave up 2 bases and V 5 bases, and 9 bases lay outside the gene matches. The CDR3 coding sequence is TGTGCCAGCAGCATGAGGACTCTAGCGGGAGCCTACGAGCAGTACTTC. Residues: CASSMRTLAGAYEQYF.

The chain links TRBV4-1 to TRBJ2-2; possible D gene TRBD1, 6 bases. The CDR3 covers 15 residues. Trimming shortened V by 1 base and J by 4 bases, and 10 bases separated the two germline ends. Germline V gene data show CDR1 as MGHRA and CDR2 as YSYEKL. The DNA for the CDR3 is TGCGCCAGCAGCCAAGTCTCAGGGGTCACCGGGGAGCTGTTTTTT. Its protein is CASSQVSGVTGELFF.

This chain links TRBV6-1 with TRBJ1-2, with D perhaps TRBD1 (6 bases). Trimming removed 3 bases at V and 2 bases at J, with 13 bases between. The CDR3 is made up of 15 amino acids. The germline gives CDR1 MNHNS, CDR2 SASEGT. The chain's CDR3 is CASSENGQPNYGYTF. The CDR3 coding sequence is TGTGCCAGCAGTGAGAACGGACAGCCCAACTATGGCTACACCTTC.

This rearrangement joins TRBV5-5 to TRBJ1-4, with TRBD1 matching 9 bases. Germline V CDR1 and CDR2: SGHKS, YYEKEE (reference sequence). Germline trimming cut 1 base from V and 5 bases from J; bases unmatched to any gene: 3. The CDR3 spans 15 residues. CDR3 amino acids: CASSLRDRENEKLFF. The CDR3 DNA reads as TGTGCCAGCAGCTTGAGGGACAGGGAAAATGAAAAACTGTTTTTT.

The chain carries TRBV7-9 and TRBJ2-5; 11 bases match TRBD2. From germline, CDR1 is SEHNR and CDR2 FQNEAQ (reference sequence). V shed 5 bases and J 5 bases; nucleotides not matched to a gene: 16. The CDR3 has 18 residues. CDR3 bases: TGTGCCAGCAGCCCGCCACCGGGACTAGCGGACTCCTGGGAGACCCAGTACTTC. As protein: CASSPPPGLADSWETQYF. Together with reference TRBV7-9 and TRBJ2-5, the CDR3 gives the full variable domain: DTGVSQNPRHKITKRGQNVTFRCDPISEHNRLYWYRQTLGQGPEFLTYFQNEAQLEKSRLLSDRFSAERPKGSFSTLEIQRTEQGDSAMYLCASSPPPGLADSWETQYFGPGTRLLVL.

In regard to this clone: At one end the junction does not follow the germline gene, possibly because of a read error. V gene TRBV5-1 combines with J gene TRBJ1-6; a possible D gene is TRBD1 (6 bases). The CDR3 is 15 residues long. The germline V gene has CDR1 SGHRS and CDR2 YFSETQ. The CDR3 loop is CASSLAGGAGSPLHF. The CDR3 DNA sequence: TGCGCCAGCAGCTTGGCCGGGGGGGCCGGGTCACCCCTACACTTT.

The chain uses TRBV4-2 and TRBJ1-6; TRBD1 matches 8 bases. This CDR3 spans 15 amino acids. The germline CDR1 and CDR2 sequences are LGHNA and YNFKEQ. Unmatched junction bases numbered 2, after V lost 1 base and J lost 6 bases. The CDR3: CASSQGQGSNSPLHF. The CDR3 DNA is TGTGCCAGCAGCCAAGGACAGGGGAGTAATTCACCCCTCCACTTT.

This chain links TRBV11-2 with TRBJ2-7, with 11 bases that match TRBD2. Germline CDR1 and CDR2: SGHAT and FQNNGV. V gave up 5 bases and J gave up 3 bases; unmatched junction bases: 15. The CDR3 length is 18 residues. CDR3 in DNA: TGTGCCAGCAGCCCCTCTTACAGTCTAGCGGGAGGCGTCTACGAGCAGTACTTC. This sequence encodes CASSPSYSLAGGVYEQYF.

The V call is TRBV30, the J call TRBJ2-1, with D possibly matching TRBD1 (5 bases). V was shortened by 2 bases and J by 9 bases, with 5 bases between the two germline ends. This CDR3 has 10 amino acids. Per the germline V gene, CDR1 is GTSNPN and CDR2 is SVGIG (reference sequence). The CDR3 region is CAWSQGEQFF. CDR3 DNA: TGTGCCTGGAGTCAGGGTGAGCAGTTCTTC.

The chain recombines TRBV6-6 with TRBJ1-5, with 10 bases fitting TRBD1. Germline loops: CDR1 MNHNY, CDR2 SVGAGI (reference sequence). This CDR3 comprises 15 residues. With 5 bases clipped from V and 5 bases from J, the junction kept 6 bases outside the gene matches. The CDR3 nucleotides read TGTGCCAGCAGTCCCTGGACAGGGGGATATCAGCCCCAGCATTTT. This gives the protein CASSPWTGGYQPQHF.

The gene calls are TRBV19 and TRBJ2-7; D is perhaps TRBD2 (6 bases). V lost 5 bases and J 3 bases, leaving 11 bases between the germline ends. The CDR3 has 13 residues. CDR1 is LNHDA and CDR2 is SQIVND in the germline V gene (reference sequence). In DNA form, the CDR3 reads TGTGCCAGTAGTGGGGGGACCTACTACGAGCAGTACTTC. This sequence encodes CASSGGTYYEQYF.

This sequence joins TRBV5-1 and TRBJ1-1, with TRBD1 matching over 10 bases. There are 15 residues in the CDR3. With V trimmed by 4 bases and J by 1 base, 4 bases remained unmatched. Germline CDR1 SGHRS, CDR2 YFSETQ. In DNA, the CDR3 is TGCGCCAGCAGCCCCGGGACAGGGGCGAACACTGAAGCTTTCTTT. Translation: CASSPGTGANTEAFF. Looking up the rest from reference TRBV5-1 and TRBJ1-1 gives the full variable domain: KAGVTQTPRYLIKTRGQQVTLSCSPISGHRSVSWYQQTPGQGLQFLFEYFSETQRNKGNFPGRFSGRQFSNSRSEMNVSTLELGDSALYLCASSPGTGANTEAFFGQGTRLTVV.

The gene calls are TRBV30 and TRBJ2-1, with TRBD2 as a possible D gene (6 bases). V was cut by 2 bases and J by 0 bases, with 11 bases left in between. The germline gives CDR1 GTSNPN, CDR2 SVGIG (reference sequence). CDR3 length: 15 residues. The CDR3 loop reads CAWSPGLSSYNEQFF. CDR3 bases: TGTGCCTGGAGTCCGGGACTCAGCTCCTACAATGAGCAGTTCTTC.

The rearrangement joins TRBV6-6 to TRBJ1-5, with D possibly matching TRBD1 (5 bases). The CDR3 contains 13 residues. Germline V gene data show CDR1 as MNHNY and CDR2 as SVGAGI (reference sequence). V gave up 10 bases and J gave up 5 bases, with 15 bases separating them. CDR3 sequence: CATHRREDQPQHF. The CDR3 region has the DNA TGTGCCACCCACAGGCGGGAAGATCAGCCCCAGCATTTT.

This sequence joins TRBV11-2 and TRBJ1-1; possibly TRBD1 for D (6 bases). Germline CDR1 is SGHAT and CDR2 is FQNNGV. The CDR3 loop spans 14 amino acids. Trimming took off 5 bases at V and 0 bases at J, with 10 bases between the two ends. As DNA, the CDR3 is TGTGCCAGCAGCCTCGGACAGATGAACACTGAAGCTTTCTTT. This encodes CASSLGQMNTEAFF.

The rearrangement joins TRBV5-1 to TRBJ2-7; 7 nucleotides match TRBD1. This CDR3 is built from 14 residues. J gave up 2 bases and V 7 bases, and 9 bases lay outside the gene matches. Germline lookup yields CDR1 SGHRS and CDR2 YFSETQ. The CDR3 region has the DNA TGCGCCAGCCGGGGACAGCAGATGGCCTACGAGCAGTACTTC. This codes for CASRGQQMAYEQYF.

Frequency places this clone as medium-sized. The genes are TRBV12-5 and TRBJ1-1; no reliable D call. Germline V gene data show CDR1 as LGHNT and CDR2 as FRNRAP. V dropped 6 bases and J dropped 4 bases, with 12 bases sitting between them. This CDR3 region has 13 residues. The CDR3, as DNA: TGTGCTAGTGGCCCGGACGGGATCACTGAAGCTTTCTTT. Its translation is CASGPDGITEAFF.